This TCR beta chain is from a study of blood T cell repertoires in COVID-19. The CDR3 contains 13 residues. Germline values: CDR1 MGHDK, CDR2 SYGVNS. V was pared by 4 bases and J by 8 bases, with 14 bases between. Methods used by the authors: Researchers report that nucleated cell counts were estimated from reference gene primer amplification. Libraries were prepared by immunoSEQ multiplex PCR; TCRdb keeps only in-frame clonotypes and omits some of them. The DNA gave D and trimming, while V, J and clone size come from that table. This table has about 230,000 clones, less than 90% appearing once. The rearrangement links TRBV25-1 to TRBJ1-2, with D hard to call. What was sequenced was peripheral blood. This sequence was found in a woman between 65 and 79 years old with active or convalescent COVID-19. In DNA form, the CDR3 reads TGTGCCAGCAGTGTTGAAGTCTCTAGGGGCTACACCTTC. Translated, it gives CASSVEVSRGYTF.